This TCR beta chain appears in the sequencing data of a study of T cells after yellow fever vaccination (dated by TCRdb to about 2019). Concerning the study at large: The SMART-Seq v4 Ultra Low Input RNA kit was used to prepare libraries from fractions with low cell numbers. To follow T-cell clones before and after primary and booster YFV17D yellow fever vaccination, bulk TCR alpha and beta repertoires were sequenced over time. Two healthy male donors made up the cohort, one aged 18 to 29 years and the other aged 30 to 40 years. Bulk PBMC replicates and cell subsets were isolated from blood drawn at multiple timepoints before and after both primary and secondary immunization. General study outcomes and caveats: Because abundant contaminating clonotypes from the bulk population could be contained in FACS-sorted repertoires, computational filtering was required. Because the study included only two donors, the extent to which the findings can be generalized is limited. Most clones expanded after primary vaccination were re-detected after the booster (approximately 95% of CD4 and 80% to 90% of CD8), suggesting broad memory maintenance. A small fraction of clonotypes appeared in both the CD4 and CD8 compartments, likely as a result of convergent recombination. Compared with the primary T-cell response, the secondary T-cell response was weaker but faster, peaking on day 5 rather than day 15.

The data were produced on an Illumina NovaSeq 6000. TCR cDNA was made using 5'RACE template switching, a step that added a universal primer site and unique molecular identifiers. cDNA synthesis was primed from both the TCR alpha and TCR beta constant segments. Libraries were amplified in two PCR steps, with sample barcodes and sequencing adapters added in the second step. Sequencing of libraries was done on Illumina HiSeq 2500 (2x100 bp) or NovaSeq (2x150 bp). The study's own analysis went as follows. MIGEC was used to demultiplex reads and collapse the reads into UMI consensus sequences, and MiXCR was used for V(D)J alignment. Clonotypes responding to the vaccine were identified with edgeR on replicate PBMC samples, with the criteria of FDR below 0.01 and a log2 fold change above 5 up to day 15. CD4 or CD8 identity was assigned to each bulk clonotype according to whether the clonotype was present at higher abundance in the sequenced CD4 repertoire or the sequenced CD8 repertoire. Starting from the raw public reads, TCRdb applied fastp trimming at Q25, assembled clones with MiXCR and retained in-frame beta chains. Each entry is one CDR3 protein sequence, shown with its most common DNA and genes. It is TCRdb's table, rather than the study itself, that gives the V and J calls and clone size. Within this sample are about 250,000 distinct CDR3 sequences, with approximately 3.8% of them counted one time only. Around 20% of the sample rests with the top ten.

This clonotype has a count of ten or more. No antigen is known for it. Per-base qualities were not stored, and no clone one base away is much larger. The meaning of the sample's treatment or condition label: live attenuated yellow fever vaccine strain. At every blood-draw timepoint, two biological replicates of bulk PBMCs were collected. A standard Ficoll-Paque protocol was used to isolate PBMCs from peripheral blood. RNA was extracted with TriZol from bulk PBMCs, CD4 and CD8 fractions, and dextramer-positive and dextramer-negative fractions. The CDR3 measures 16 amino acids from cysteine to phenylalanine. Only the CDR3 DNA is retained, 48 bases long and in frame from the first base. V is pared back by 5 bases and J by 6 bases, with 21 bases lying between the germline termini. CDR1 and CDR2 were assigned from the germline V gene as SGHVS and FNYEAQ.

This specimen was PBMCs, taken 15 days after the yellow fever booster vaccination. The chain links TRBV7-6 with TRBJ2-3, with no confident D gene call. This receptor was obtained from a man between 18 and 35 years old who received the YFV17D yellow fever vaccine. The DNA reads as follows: TGTGCCAGCAGCCGTACCACTTCACTTGGTGGTGATACGCAGTATTTT. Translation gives CASSRTTSLGGDTQYF.